This T cell receptor beta chain originates from a study of CD8 T cells in ankylosing spondylitis. Study observations and caveats: In synovial fluid and blood from reactive arthritis, some motif variants were previously reported.

Libraries for TCR beta were made by quantitative 5'-RACE with molecular barcodes. TCRdb processed the 5' RACE reads anew with MiXCR; each CDR3 protein has one entry. The table includes about 360,000 distinct CDR3 sequences, around 20% detected once. J gave up 3 bases and V 3 bases, and 10 bases lay outside the gene matches. The germline V gene encodes CDR1 GTSNPN and CDR2 SVGIG (reference sequence). This CDR3 region has 16 residues. This clonotype was seen a few times. Its antigen is currently unknown. The sequence derives from a male donor with ankylosing spondylitis or in good health (not recorded which). What was sequenced was blood, either unsorted or a sorted T cell fraction (not recorded which). The rearrangement links TRBV30 to TRBJ2-1; 8 bases line up with TRBD1. As DNA, the CDR3 is TGTGCCTGGAGCCTGACAGACAGGGGAATCTACAATGAGCAGTTCTTC. Amino acids: CAWSLTDRGIYNEQFF.